The clone carrying this T cell receptor (beta chain) was found once. Sequencing used immunoSEQ multiplex PCR; TCRdb keeps in-frame clones, though not all of them. The data hold roughly 36,000 clones, with roughly 93% observed a single time. The sample is drawn from a study of T cell changes during pregnancy in multiple sclerosis. The germline gives CDR1 SQVTM, CDR2 ANQGSEA. Deletions cut 2 bases from V and 8 bases from J, with 15 bases between. The CDR3 consists of 13 residues. This clonotype was sampled from a female donor in good health, enrolled as a control in a pregnancy study. The chain is built from TRBV29-1 and TRBJ1-2; a weak D match, TRBD1 (5 bases). The sequencing used peripheral blood, collected in the second trimester of pregnancy. CDR3 DNA sequence: TGCAGCGTTGAACAAGGGCAGGGTGGGGGCTACACCTTC. Its translation is CSVEQGQGGGYTF.